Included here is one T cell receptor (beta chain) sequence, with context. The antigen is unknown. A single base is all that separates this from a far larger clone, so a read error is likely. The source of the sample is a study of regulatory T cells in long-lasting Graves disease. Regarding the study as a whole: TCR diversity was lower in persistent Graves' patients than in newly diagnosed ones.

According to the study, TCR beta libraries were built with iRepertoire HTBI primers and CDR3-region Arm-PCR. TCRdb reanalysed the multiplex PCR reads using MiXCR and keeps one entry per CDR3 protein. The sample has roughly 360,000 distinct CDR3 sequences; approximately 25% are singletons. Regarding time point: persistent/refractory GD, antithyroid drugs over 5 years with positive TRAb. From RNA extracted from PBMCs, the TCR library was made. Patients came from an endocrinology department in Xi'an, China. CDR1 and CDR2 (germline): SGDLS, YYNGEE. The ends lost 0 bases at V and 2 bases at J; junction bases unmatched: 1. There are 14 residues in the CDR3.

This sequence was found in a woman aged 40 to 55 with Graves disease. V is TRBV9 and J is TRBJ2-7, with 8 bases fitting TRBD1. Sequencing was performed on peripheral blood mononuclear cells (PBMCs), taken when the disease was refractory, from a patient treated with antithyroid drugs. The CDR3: CASSVGTGTYEQYF. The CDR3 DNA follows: TGTGCCAGCAGCGTAGGGACAGGGACCTACGAGCAGTACTTC.